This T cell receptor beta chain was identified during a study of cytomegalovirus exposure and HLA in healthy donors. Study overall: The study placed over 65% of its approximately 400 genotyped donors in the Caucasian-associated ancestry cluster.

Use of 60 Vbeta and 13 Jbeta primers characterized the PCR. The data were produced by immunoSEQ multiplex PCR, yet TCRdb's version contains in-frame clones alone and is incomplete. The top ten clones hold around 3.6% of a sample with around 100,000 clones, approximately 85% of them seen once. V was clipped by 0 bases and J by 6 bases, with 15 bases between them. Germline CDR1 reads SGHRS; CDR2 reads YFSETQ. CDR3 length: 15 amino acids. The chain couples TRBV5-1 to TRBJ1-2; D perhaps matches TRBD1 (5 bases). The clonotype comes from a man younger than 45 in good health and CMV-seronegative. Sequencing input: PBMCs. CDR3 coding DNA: TGCGCCAGCAGCTTGGAAAGGCCAGGAGGGGATGGCTACACCTTC. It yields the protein CASSLERPGGDGYTF. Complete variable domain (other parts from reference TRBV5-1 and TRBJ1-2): KAGVTQTPRYLIKTRGQQVTLSCSPISGHRSVSWYQQTPGQGLQFLFEYFSETQRNKGNFPGRFSGRQFSNSRSEMNVSTLELGDSALYLCASSLERPGGDGYTFGSGTRLTVV.